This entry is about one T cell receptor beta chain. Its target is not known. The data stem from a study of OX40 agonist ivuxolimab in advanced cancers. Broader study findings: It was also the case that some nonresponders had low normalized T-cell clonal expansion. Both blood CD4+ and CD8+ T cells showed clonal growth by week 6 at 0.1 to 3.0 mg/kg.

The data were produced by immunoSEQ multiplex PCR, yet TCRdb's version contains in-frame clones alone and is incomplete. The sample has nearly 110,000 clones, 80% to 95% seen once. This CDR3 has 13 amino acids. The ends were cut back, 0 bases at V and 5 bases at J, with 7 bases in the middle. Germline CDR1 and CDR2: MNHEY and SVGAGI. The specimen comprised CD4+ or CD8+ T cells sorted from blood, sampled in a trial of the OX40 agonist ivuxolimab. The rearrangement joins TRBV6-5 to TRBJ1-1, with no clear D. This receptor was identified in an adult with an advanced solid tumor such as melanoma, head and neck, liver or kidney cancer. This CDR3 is CASSYSFGTEAFF. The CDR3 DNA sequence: TGTGCCAGCAGTTACTCGTTCGGGACTGAAGCTTTCTTT.